The 17 T cell receptor beta chains listed next were all sequenced from one sample in a study of CD8 T cells in Susac syndrome. cDNA came from approximately 0.5 to 1 ug RNA primed by random hexamers. Each CDR3 protein gets one entry after TCRdb re-called the immunoSEQ multiplex PCR reads with MiXCR. The data show 70,000 to 85,000 distinct CDR3 sequences, approximately 96% seen once. The sequenced sample consisted of CD8+ T cells from PBMCs. Source of these receptors: a human donor with Susac syndrome.

V and J are TRBV27 and TRBJ1-2, with D tentatively TRBD1 (6 bases). Trimming left V 5 bases short and J 3 bases short, with 10 bases between. The germline CDR1 and CDR2 sequences are MNHEY and SMNVEV (reference sequence). The length of the CDR3 is 13 residues. CDR3 region: CASSPGGDYGYTF. DNA for the CDR3: TGTGCCAGCAGTCCGGGGGGCGACTATGGCTACACCTTC.

V usage is TRBV6-2 or TRBV6-3 and J usage is TRBJ1-1; D not certain. This CDR3 region has 13 residues. Germline V gene lookup returns CDR1 MNHEY and CDR2 SVGEGT. Trimming pared 0 bases from V and 7 bases from J, leaving 9 bases between. The CDR3 region has the DNA TGTGCCAGCAGTTACTCGACAACGGTTGAAGCTTTCTTT. It codes for CASSYSTTVEAFF.

This chain connects TRBV13 to TRBJ1-2, with TRBD1 matching 9 bases. Trimming took 1 base from V and 4 from J; bases not matched to a gene: 7. Germline CDR1 PRHDT, CDR2 FYEKMQ (reference sequence). The CDR3 covers 16 residues. The CDR3 reads CASSLDPGQGGYGYTF. Here the CDR3 DNA reads TGTGCCAGCAGCTTAGATCCGGGACAGGGCGGCTATGGCTACACCTTC.

V is TRBV20-1 and J is TRBJ2-7; D is possibly TRBD2 (7 bases). The V end was cut by 3 bases, the J end by 3 bases, with 21 bases between. The germline V gene has CDR1 DFQATT and CDR2 SNEGSKA (reference sequence). The CDR3 sequence is 16 residues long. The CDR3 is CSARPTGGPPNYEQYF. CDR3 nucleotides: TGCAGTGCTAGGCCCACCGGGGGGCCACCCAACTACGAGCAGTACTTC.

This clonotype appeared a single time. The chain links TRBV7-8 to TRBJ2-2; D is uncertain. V shed 6 bases and J shed 6 bases, with 8 bases lying between them. The length of the CDR3 is 12 residues. The V gene's germline CDR1 is SGHVS and CDR2 FQNEAQ. The CDR3 nucleotides are TGTGCCAGCAGACACGACCCCGGGGAGCTGTTTTTT. Its protein product is CASRHDPGELFF.

The rearrangement uses TRBV12-3 or TRBV12-4 and TRBJ1-1; D is unresolved. This CDR3 contains 13 residues. V was clipped by 5 bases and J by 1 base, with 8 bases between them. The CDR3 protein is CASSPLGNTEAFF. As DNA, the CDR3 is TGTGCCAGCAGTCCCCTGGGGAACACTGAAGCTTTCTTT.

The chain carries TRBV27 and TRBJ2-1; tentatively, D is TRBD2 (6 bases). The CDR3 is made up of 12 amino acids. Germline CDR1 and CDR2: MNHEY and SMNVEV (reference sequence). The germline V and J ends were trimmed by 1 base and 8 bases, with 6 bases remaining between them. CDR3 nucleotide sequence: TGTGCCAGCAGTTTATGGGGGGATGAGCAGTTCTTC. Translation gives CASSLWGDEQFF.

V gene TRBV5-6 combines with J gene TRBJ2-5; D remains unclear. V lost 0 bases to trimming and J lost 6 bases, with 6 bases between them. The CDR3 is 12 amino acids. Germline V gives CDR1 SGHDT, CDR2 YYEEEE. The CDR3 DNA reads as TGTGCCAGCAGCTTGGGAGTGAAGACCCAGTACTTC. Its translation is CASSLGVKTQYF.

This chain joins TRBV9 and TRBJ2-5; weak D call: TRBD2 (6 bases). The length of the CDR3 is 16 residues. Per the germline V gene, CDR1 is SGDLS and CDR2 is YYNGEE. Trimming left V 0 bases short and J 2 bases short, with 14 bases between. This CDR3 is CASSVAGGAAQETQYF. CDR3 DNA sequence: TGTGCCAGCAGCGTAGCCGGCGGGGCCGCACAAGAGACCCAGTACTTC.

The CDR3 spells CASGGHSTDTQYF. Here the CDR3 DNA reads TGTGCCAGCGGAGGCCACAGCACAGATACGCAGTATTTT. The V and J genes are TRBV6-5 and TRBJ2-3; TRBD2 is a possible D gene (5 bases). The CDR3 contains 13 residues. Between the trimmed V and J ends, which lost 8 bases and 0 bases, there was a span of 9 bases. Germline CDR1 reads MNHEY; CDR2 reads SVGAGI.

This clonotype was recorded once. V usage is TRBV7-2 and J usage is TRBJ2-5; no clear D gene. Trimming cost V 3 bases and J 5 bases, with 13 bases left between them. Germline V gene lookup returns CDR1 SGHTA and CDR2 FQGNSA. The length of the CDR3 is 14 residues. Written as DNA, the CDR3 is TGTGCCAGCAGCTTCGGCCTCATCCAGGAGACCCAGTACTTC. Protein sequence: CASSFGLIQETQYF.

The chain links TRBV6-5 to TRBJ2-7; D is ambiguous. Between the trimmed V and J ends, which lost 8 bases and 3 bases, there was a span of 11 bases. CDR1 and CDR2 from the germline V gene are MNHEY and SVGAGI. The CDR3 has 12 residues. The CDR3 is CASGLLGYEQYF. Written as DNA, the CDR3 is TGTGCCAGCGGGTTGCTCGGCTACGAGCAGTACTTC.

This sequence joins TRBV5-1 and TRBJ1-2; D is perhaps TRBD1 (6 bases). Germline V gives CDR1 SGHRS, CDR2 YFSETQ. The V end was cut by 5 bases, the J end by 5 bases, with 10 bases between. This CDR3 has 12 amino acids. CDR3 residues: CASRRGAYGYTF. The CDR3 nucleotides read TGCGCCAGCAGGCGGGGGGCGTATGGCTACACCTTC.

The CDR3 DNA is TGTGCCACCAGCACCAGAGTGGGACTCACAGATACGCAGTATTTT. This translates into CATSTRVGLTDTQYF. The chain has TRBV15 and TRBJ2-3; possibly TRBD2 for D (6 bases). The germline V and J ends were trimmed by 4 bases and 2 bases, with 13 bases remaining between them. Germline loops: CDR1 LNHNV, CDR2 YYDKDF (reference sequence). There are 15 residues in the CDR3.

This sequence joins TRBV29-1 and TRBJ1-2; a weak D match, TRBD1 (5 bases). The CDR3 runs 13 residues. Germline V gives CDR1 SQVTM, CDR2 ANQGSEA. Trimming stripped 0 bases from V and 3 bases from J, with 8 bases between. The CDR3: CSVEEVGDYGYTF. CDR3 in DNA: TGCAGCGTTGAAGAGGTGGGGGACTATGGCTACACCTTC.

J is TRBJ1-5 and V is TRBV9; tentative D call: TRBD1 (5 bases). CDR3 length equals 13 residues. Trimming removed 4 bases at V and 5 bases at J, with 10 bases between. Germline loops: CDR1 SGDLS, CDR2 YYNGEE. CDR3: CASSITGDQPQHF. The CDR3 DNA reads as TGTGCCAGCAGCATTACAGGAGATCAGCCCCAGCATTTT. The whole variable domain, remainder taken from reference TRBV9 and TRBJ1-5, is DSGVTQTPKHLITATGQRVTLRCSPRSGDLSVYWYQQSLDQGLQFLIQYYNGEERAKGNILERFSAQQFPDLHSELNLSSLELGDSALYFCASSITGDQPQHFGDGTRLSIL.

V is TRBV9 and J is TRBJ2-1, with TRBD1 matching 8 bases. CDR3 length: 14 residues. CDR1 and CDR2 from the germline V gene are SGDLS and YYNGEE. V lost 5 bases, J lost 6 bases, and 7 bases stayed unmatched. The CDR3 coding sequence is TGTGCCAGCAGTCAGGACAGGGAGTTCAATGAGCAGTTCTTC. It yields the protein CASSQDREFNEQFF.